This T cell receptor beta chain comes out of a study of CD8+ T cells in alopecia areata. Broader study findings: A great number of expanded lesional clones endured in scalp and blood during tofacitinib. Any link of baseline CD8+ expansion to response, resting on one nonresponder, remains uncertain. Sequenced scalp T cells also include alphabeta T cells resident in normal skin.

Worth noting for this clone: Its target is not known.

Sequencing templates came from extracted RNA that was reverse transcribed into cDNA. The assay was immunoSEQ multiplex PCR, and TCRdb's table has in-frame clones only and misses some. The data show under 250,000 clones, over 60% seen once. CDR3 size: 13 residues. V dropped 4 bases and J dropped 2 bases, with 9 bases sitting between them. Germline assignment: CDR1 LNHDA and CDR2 SQIVND (reference sequence). Sample treatment: oral pan-JAK inhibitor, 5-10 mg twice daily. Peripheral blood, together with lesional scalp punch biopsies, was collected from alopecia areata patients. Sequencing used CD4+ T cells sorted from blood, obtained between weeks 43 and 45, from a patient treated with tofacitinib. The clonotype comes from a human donor with alopecia areata. The rearrangement uses TRBV19 and TRBJ2-7; no clear D. CDR3 sequence: CASSRTATYEQYF. In DNA form, the CDR3 reads TGTGCCAGTAGTAGGACGGCTACCTACGAGCAGTACTTC. Together with reference TRBV19 and TRBJ2-7, the CDR3 gives the full variable domain: DGGITQSPKYLFRKEGQNVTLSCEQNLNHDAMYWYRQDPGQGLRLIYYSQIVNDFQKGDIAEGYSVSREKKESFPLTVTSAQKNPTAFYLCASSRTATYEQYFGPGTRLTVT.